One and the same sample provided the 18 T cell receptor beta chains below, sequenced in a study of shared clonotypes between healthy human individuals. Libraries were prepared by immunoSEQ multiplex PCR; TCRdb keeps only in-frame clonotypes and omits some of them. The data contain some 2,100,000 clones, about 92% of them seen just once; the ten biggest clones take up about 1.8%. Terminally differentiated effector memory CD45RA+ cells were excluded from the naive CD8 cells, which were CD45RO-negative and positively selected for CCR7. Sequencing was performed on naive CD8+ T cells from PBMCs. These receptors all come from a young man in good health. Some clones in this sample may be carry-over from other donors' samples.

The chain uses TRBV7-2 and TRBJ2-2, with 11 bases matching TRBD2. Germline-derived CDR1 and CDR2 are SGHTA and FQGNSA. The J segment lost 1 base and the V segment lost 3 bases, leaving 10 bases of the junction unmatched. CDR3 length: 19 amino acids. The CDR3 coding sequence is TGTGCCAGCAGCTTTACCGTACTAGCGGGAGTTAGGAACACCGGGGAGCTGTTTTTT. Its protein product is CASSFTVLAGVRNTGELFF.

The chain carries TRBV27 and TRBJ1-2; weak D call: TRBD1 (6 bases). Trimming shortened V by 0 bases and J by 5 bases, and 13 bases separated the two germline ends. The CDR3 spans 15 residues. Germline lookup yields CDR1 MNHEY and CDR2 SMNVEV (reference sequence). As DNA, the CDR3 is TGTGCCAGCAGTTTATCGTTGGGGACACTTTATGGCTACACCTTC. Residues: CASSLSLGTLYGYTF.

Turning to this clone: The sample holds other DNA sequences that translate to the same CDR3. The CDR3 DNA reads TGTGCCAGCAGTTTACGGGTTGGCCACGAGCAGTACTTC. Its protein product is CASSLRVGHEQYF. The chain is built from TRBV27 and TRBJ2-7, with D uncertain. This CDR3 contains 13 residues. Germline values: CDR1 MNHEY, CDR2 SMNVEV (reference sequence). V lost 2 bases and J 5 bases, leaving 10 bases between the germline ends.

The rearrangement uses TRBV12-5 and TRBJ2-1; maybe TRBD1 (5 bases). The ends were cut back, 5 bases at V and 5 bases at J, with 16 bases in the middle. Germline-derived CDR1 and CDR2 are LGHNT and FRNRAP. CDR3 length: 15 amino acids. CDR3 sequence (DNA): TGTGCTAGTGGTGTTACAGGTACCCCAAACAATGAGCAGTTCTTC. Protein sequence: CASGVTGTPNNEQFF.

CDR3 in amino acids: CASSARAPSYEQYF. CDR3 coding DNA: TGCGCCAGCAGCGCAAGGGCCCCCTCCTACGAGCAGTACTTC. The J gene is TRBJ2-7, the V gene TRBV5-1; no definite D call. V was trimmed by 4 bases and J by 0 bases, leaving 11 bases between them. Germline V CDR1 and CDR2: SGHRS, YFSETQ. CDR3 length: 14 residues.

The chain links TRBV7-6 to TRBJ2-5; 9 positions agree with TRBD1. Germline V gene lookup returns CDR1 SGHVS and CDR2 FNYEAQ. V lost 0 bases to trimming and J lost 5 bases; unmatched junction nucleotides: 7. The CDR3 loop spans 16 amino acids. The CDR3 reads CASSLAGTGRRETQYF. The DNA for the CDR3 is TGTGCCAGCAGCTTAGCGGGGACAGGGCGCCGGGAGACCCAGTACTTC.

The chain couples TRBV7-9 to TRBJ2-2; D unresolved. The germline gives CDR1 SEHNR, CDR2 FQNEAQ (reference sequence). V was pared by 4 bases and J by 8 bases, with 14 bases between. This CDR3 has 14 amino acids. The CDR3 here is CASSSGFLTGELFF. The CDR3 DNA follows: TGTGCCAGCAGCTCCGGGTTCCTTACGGGGGAGCTGTTTTTT. Looking up the rest from reference TRBV7-9 and TRBJ2-2 gives the full variable domain: DTGVSQNPRHKITKRGQNVTFRCDPISEHNRLYWYRQTLGQGPEFLTYFQNEAQLEKSRLLSDRFSAERPKGSFSTLEIQRTEQGDSAMYLCASSSGFLTGELFFGEGSRLTVL.

V gene TRBV28 combines with J gene TRBJ2-3, with TRBD2 as a possible D gene (6 bases). V was shortened by 1 base and J by 3 bases, with 17 bases between the two germline ends. Per germline, CDR1 MDHEN and CDR2 SYDVKM. The CDR3 covers 17 residues. The DNA for the CDR3 is TGTGCCAGCAGTTTATTCCCCTACGGGAGAGGGACAGATACGCAGTATTTT. This sequence encodes CASSLFPYGRGTDTQYF.

This rearrangement joins TRBV29-1 to TRBJ2-5, with D possibly being TRBD1 (6 bases). CDR1 and CDR2 (germline): SQVTM, ANQGSEA. The CDR3 consists of 13 residues. V was pared by 5 bases and J by 1 base, with 11 bases between. CDR3 sequence (DNA): TGCAGCGTTCCCGGGACACCCCAAGAGACCCAGTACTTC. Translation gives CSVPGTPQETQYF.

DNA for the CDR3: TGTGCCAGCAGCTCCTACAGGGGGGGAACCGGGGAGCTGTTTTTT. It translates to CASSSYRGGTGELFF. This sequence joins TRBV11-3 and TRBJ2-2; D is perhaps TRBD1 (8 bases). Deletions cut 4 bases from V and 5 bases from J, with 14 bases between. The CDR3 spans 15 residues. CDR1 SGHNT and CDR2 YENEEA come from the germline V gene.

This chain links TRBV5-6 with TRBJ2-7, with TRBD1 identical over 12 bases. The CDR3 is 14 amino acids. Per the germline V gene, CDR1 is SGHDT and CDR2 is YYEEEE. The V gene end was trimmed by 3 bases and the J gene end by 4 bases; junction bases not matched to a gene: 2. The CDR3 spells CASSWGQGAYEQYF. The CDR3 DNA reads as TGTGCCAGCAGCTGGGGACAGGGGGCTTACGAGCAGTACTTC.

The chain joins TRBV5-1 to TRBJ1-2; D possibly corresponds to TRBD1 (6 bases). CDR1 SGHRS and CDR2 YFSETQ come from the germline V gene. V lost 0 bases and J 5 bases, leaving 17 bases between the germline ends. The length of the CDR3 is 16 residues. CDR3 region: CASSLAGAGALYGYTF. Written as DNA, the CDR3 is TGCGCCAGCAGCTTGGCCGGGGCAGGGGCGCTTTATGGCTACACCTTC. The whole variable domain, remainder taken from reference TRBV5-1 and TRBJ1-2, is KAGVTQTPRYLIKTRGQQVTLSCSPISGHRSVSWYQQTPGQGLQFLFEYFSETQRNKGNFPGRFSGRQFSNSRSEMNVSTLELGDSALYLCASSLAGAGALYGYTFGSGTRLTVV.

The chain has TRBV7-9 and TRBJ2-5; tentatively, D is TRBD1 (6 bases). This CDR3 is built from 13 residues. The germline V gene encodes CDR1 SEHNR and CDR2 FQNEAQ (reference sequence). The V and J ends lost 6 bases and 0 bases respectively, with 8 bases between them. The CDR3 loop is CASSRGYQETQYF. The DNA of the CDR3 is TGTGCCAGCAGTAGGGGGTACCAAGAGACCCAGTACTTC.

V and J are TRBV7-2 and TRBJ2-1; D uncertain. Germline CDR1 reads SGHTA; CDR2 reads FQGNSA. The V end lost 5 bases, the J end lost 8 bases, and 13 bases lay between the germline ends. There are 13 residues in the CDR3. Here the CDR3 DNA reads TGTGCCAGCAGCCCTGGGGTAGGGTATGAGCAGTTCTTC. Translated, it gives CASSPGVGYEQFF. Complete variable domain (other parts from reference TRBV7-2 and TRBJ2-1): GAGVSQSPSNKVTEKGKDVELRCDPISGHTALYWYRQSLGQGLEFLIYFQGNSAPDKSGLPSDRFSAERTGGSVSTLTIQRTQQEDSAVYLCASSPGVGYEQFFGPGTRLTVL.

The chain has TRBV19 and TRBJ2-3; 8 bases line up with TRBD2. In germline, CDR1 is LNHDA, CDR2 SQIVND (reference sequence). The trim removed 9 bases at V and 4 bases at J, leaving 6 bases unmatched. The CDR3 totals 13 residues. CDR3 sequence: CASAGREADTQYF. The CDR3 region has the DNA TGTGCCAGCGCCGGGCGGGAGGCAGATACGCAGTATTTT.

The V gene is TRBV7-9, the J gene TRBJ2-1, with D unresolved. Trimming took 4 bases from V and 4 from J, leaving 8 bases between them. Germline V CDR1 and CDR2: SEHNR, FQNEAQ (reference sequence). The CDR3 has 13 residues. CDR3 region: CASSSDTYNEQFF. DNA of the CDR3: TGTGCCAGCAGCTCCGATACGTACAATGAGCAGTTCTTC. Drawing the rest from reference TRBV7-9 and TRBJ2-1, the complete variable domain is DTGVSQNPRHKITKRGQNVTFRCDPISEHNRLYWYRQTLGQGPEFLTYFQNEAQLEKSRLLSDRFSAERPKGSFSTLEIQRTEQGDSAMYLCASSSDTYNEQFFGPGTRLTVL.

This chain connects TRBV19 to TRBJ2-7; no firm D call. V shed 7 bases and J shed 5 bases, with 3 bases lying between them. Germline-derived CDR1 and CDR2 are LNHDA and SQIVND (reference sequence). The CDR3 is made up of 9 amino acids. CDR3 amino acids: CASKDEQYF. The CDR3 region has the DNA TGTGCCAGTAAAGACGAGCAGTACTTC.

CDR3 loop: CAWMPPVGPGELFF. CDR3 sequence (DNA): TGTGCCTGGATGCCACCGGTGGGGCCCGGGGAGCTGTTTTTT. The V call is TRBV30, the J call TRBJ2-2; TRBD1 is a possible D gene (5 bases). Trimming pared 4 bases from V and 6 bases from J, leaving 15 bases between. This CDR3 is built from 14 residues. In germline, CDR1 is GTSNPN, CDR2 SVGIG (reference sequence).